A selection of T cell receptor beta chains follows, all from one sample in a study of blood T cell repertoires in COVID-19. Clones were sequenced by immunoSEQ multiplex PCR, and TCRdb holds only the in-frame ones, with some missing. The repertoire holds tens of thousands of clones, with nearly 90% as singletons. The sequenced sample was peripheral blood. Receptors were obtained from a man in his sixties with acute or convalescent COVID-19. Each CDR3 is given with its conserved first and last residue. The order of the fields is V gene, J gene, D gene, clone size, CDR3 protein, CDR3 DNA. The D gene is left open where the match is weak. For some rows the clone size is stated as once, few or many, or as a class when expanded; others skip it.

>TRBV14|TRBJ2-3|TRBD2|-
CASSQGPLAGGADTQYF
TGTGCCAGCAGCCAAGGTCCGCTAGCGGGGGGGGCAGATACGCAGTATTTT
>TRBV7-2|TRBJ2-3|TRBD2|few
CASSLRKSSGVTDTQYF
TGTGCCAGCAGCTTAAGAAAATCTAGCGGGGTTACAGATACGCAGTATTTT
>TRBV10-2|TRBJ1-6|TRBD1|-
CASRESGQGASYNSPLHF
TGCGCCAGCCGCGAATCGGGACAGGGGGCTTCCTATAATTCACCCCTCCACTTT
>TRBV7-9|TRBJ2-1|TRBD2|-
CASSTLILAGWNEQFF
TGTGCCAGCAGCACTTTAATTCTAGCGGGGTGGAATGAGCAGTTCTTC
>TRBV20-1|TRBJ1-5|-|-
CSASSGGRVNQPQHF
TGCAGTGCTAGTAGCGGGGGGCGAGTCAATCAGCCCCAGCATTTT
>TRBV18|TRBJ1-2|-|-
CASSTGEENGYTF
TGTGCCAGCTCGACGGGGGAGGAGAATGGCTACACCTTC
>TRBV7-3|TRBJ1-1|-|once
CASSLIFGAEAFF
TGTGCCAGCAGCTTAATTTTCGGGGCTGAAGCTTTCTTT
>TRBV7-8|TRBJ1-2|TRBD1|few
CASSLAGQGADGYTF
TGTGCCAGCAGCTTAGCCGGACAGGGGGCCGATGGCTACACCTTC
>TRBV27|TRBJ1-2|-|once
CASSKNLVTGNGYTF
TGTGCCAGCAGTAAAAACTTGGTCACAGGGAATGGCTACACCTTC
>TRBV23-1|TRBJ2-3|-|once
CASSQRQGGIPTDTQYF
TGCGCCAGCAGTCAGAGACAGGGAGGAATACCCACAGATACGCAGTATTTT
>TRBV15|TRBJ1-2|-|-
CATSMDSLRGAYGYTF
TGTGCCACCAGCATGGACTCACTCAGGGGTGCCTATGGCTACACCTTC
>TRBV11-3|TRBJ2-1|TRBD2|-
CASSLVAGGPKVGNEQFF
TGTGCCAGCAGCTTAGTAGCGGGGGGGCCAAAGGTTGGGAATGAGCAGTTCTTC
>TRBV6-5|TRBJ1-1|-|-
CASSHRDMNTEAFF
TGTGCCAGCAGCCACAGGGACATGAACACTGAAGCTTTCTTT
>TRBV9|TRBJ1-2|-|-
CASSVEHNYGYTF
TGTGCCAGCAGCGTAGAACATAACTATGGCTACACCTTC
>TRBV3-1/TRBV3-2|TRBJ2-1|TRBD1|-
CASSPTGLVEQFF
TGTGCCAGCAGCCCGACAGGGTTGGTCGAGCAGTTCTTC
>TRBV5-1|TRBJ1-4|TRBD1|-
CASSGAGTGGEKLFF
TGCGCCAGCAGCGGGGCCGGGACAGGGGGTGAAAAACTGTTTTTT
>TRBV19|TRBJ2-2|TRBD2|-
CASNDILAGRNTGELFF
TGTGCCAGTAATGATATACTAGCGGGGAGAAACACCGGGGAGCTGTTTTTT